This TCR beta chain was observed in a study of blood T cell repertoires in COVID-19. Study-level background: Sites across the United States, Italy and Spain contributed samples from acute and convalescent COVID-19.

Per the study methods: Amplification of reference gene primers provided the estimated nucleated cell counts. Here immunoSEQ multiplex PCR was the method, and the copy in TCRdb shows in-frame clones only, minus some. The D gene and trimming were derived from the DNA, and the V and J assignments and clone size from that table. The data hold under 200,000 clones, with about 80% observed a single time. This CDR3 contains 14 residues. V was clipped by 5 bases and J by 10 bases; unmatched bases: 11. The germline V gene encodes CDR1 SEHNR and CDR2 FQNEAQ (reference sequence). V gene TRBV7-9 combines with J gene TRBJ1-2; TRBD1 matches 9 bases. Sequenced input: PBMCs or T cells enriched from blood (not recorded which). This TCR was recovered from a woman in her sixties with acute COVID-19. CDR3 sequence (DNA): TGTGCCAGCAGCCCTGGGACAGGGAGGGACGTCTACACCTTC. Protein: CASSPGTGRDVYTF.